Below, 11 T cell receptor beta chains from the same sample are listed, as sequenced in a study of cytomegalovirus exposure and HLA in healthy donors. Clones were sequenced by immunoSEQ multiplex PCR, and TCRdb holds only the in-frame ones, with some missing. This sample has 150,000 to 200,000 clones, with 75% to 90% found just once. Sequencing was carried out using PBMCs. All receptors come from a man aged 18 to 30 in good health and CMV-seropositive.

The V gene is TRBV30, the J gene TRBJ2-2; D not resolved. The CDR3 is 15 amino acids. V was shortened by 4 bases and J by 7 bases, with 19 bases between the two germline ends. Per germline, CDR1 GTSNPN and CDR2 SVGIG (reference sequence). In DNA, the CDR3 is TGTGCCTGGACGGCTGGCCAACTAATCCACGGGGAGCTGTTTTTT. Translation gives CAWTAGQLIHGELFF.

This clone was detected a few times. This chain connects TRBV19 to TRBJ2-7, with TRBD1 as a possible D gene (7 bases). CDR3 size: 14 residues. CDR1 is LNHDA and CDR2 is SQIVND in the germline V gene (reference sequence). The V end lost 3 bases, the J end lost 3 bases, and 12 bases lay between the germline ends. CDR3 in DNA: TGTGCCAGTAGTATCAAGCAGGGGGGCTACGAGCAGTACTTC. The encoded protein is CASSIKQGGYEQYF.

For the CDR3, the DNA is TGCGCCACTTCAACCGGGACTGCCTCCTACAATGAGCAGTTCTTC. Translating it yields CATSTGTASYNEQFF. The chain is built from TRBV5-1 and TRBJ2-1; tentative D call: TRBD2 (6 bases). Germline loops: CDR1 SGHRS, CDR2 YFSETQ. The CDR3 is 15 amino acids. The V and J ends lost 9 bases and 0 bases respectively, with 16 bases between them.

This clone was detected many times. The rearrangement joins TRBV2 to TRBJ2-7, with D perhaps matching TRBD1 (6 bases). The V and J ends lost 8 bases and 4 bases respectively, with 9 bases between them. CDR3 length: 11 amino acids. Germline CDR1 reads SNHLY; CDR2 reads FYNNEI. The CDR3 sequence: CASRTGYEQYF. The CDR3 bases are TGTGCCAGCCGTACAGGGTACGAGCAGTACTTC. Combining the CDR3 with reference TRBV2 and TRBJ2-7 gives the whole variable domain EPEVTQTPSHQVTQMGQEVILRCVPISNHLYFYWYRQILGQKVEFLVSFYNNEISEKSEIFDDQFSVERPDGSNFTLKIRSTKLEDSAMYFCASRTGYEQYFGPGTRLTVT.

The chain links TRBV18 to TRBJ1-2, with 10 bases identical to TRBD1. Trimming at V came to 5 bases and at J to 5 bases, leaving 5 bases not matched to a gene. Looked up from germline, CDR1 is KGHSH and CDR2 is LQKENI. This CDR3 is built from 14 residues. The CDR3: CASSADRGGYGYTF. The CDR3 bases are TGTGCCAGCTCAGCGGACAGGGGGGGATATGGCTACACCTTC.

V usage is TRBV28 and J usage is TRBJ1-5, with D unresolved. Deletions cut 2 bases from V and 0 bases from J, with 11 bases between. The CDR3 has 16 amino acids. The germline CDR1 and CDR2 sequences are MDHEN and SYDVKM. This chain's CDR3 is CASSLGTVHSNQPQHF. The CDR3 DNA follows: TGTGCCAGCAGTTTAGGAACAGTCCATAGCAATCAGCCCCAGCATTTT.

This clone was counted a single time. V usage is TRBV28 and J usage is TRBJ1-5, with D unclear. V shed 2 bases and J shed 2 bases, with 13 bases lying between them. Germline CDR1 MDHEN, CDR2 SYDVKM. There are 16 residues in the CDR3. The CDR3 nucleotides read TGTGCCAGCAGTTTAGGAGGTGGGGATGGCAATCAGCCCCAGCATTTT. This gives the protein CASSLGGGDGNQPQHF.

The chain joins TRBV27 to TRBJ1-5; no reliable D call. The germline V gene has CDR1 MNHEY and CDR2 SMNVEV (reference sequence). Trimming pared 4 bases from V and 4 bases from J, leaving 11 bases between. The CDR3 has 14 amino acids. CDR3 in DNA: TGTGCCAGCAGTTCCCCAGACAAGAATCAGCCCCAGCATTTT. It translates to CASSSPDKNQPQHF.

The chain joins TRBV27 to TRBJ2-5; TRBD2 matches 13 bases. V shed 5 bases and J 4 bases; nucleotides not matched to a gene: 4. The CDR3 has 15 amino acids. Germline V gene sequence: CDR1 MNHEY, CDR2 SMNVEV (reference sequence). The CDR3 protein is CASSTGTSGAETQYF. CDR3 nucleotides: TGTGCCAGCAGTACGGGGACTAGCGGGGCAGAGACCCAGTACTTC.

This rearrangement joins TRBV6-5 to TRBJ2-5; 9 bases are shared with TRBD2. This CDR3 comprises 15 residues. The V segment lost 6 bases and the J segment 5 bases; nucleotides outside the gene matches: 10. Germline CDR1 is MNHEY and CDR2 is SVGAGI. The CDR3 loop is CASRLAAGGRETQYF. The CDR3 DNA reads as TGTGCCAGCAGGCTGGCCGCGGGGGGGCGGGAGACCCAGTACTTC.

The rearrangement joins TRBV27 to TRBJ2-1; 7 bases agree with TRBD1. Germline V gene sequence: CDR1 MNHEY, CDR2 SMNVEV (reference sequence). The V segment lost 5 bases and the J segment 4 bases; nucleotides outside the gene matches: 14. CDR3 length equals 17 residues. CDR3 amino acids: CASSDEGGFELYNEQFF. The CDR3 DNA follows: TGTGCCAGCAGTGATGAAGGGGGCTTCGAACTTTACAATGAGCAGTTCTTC.